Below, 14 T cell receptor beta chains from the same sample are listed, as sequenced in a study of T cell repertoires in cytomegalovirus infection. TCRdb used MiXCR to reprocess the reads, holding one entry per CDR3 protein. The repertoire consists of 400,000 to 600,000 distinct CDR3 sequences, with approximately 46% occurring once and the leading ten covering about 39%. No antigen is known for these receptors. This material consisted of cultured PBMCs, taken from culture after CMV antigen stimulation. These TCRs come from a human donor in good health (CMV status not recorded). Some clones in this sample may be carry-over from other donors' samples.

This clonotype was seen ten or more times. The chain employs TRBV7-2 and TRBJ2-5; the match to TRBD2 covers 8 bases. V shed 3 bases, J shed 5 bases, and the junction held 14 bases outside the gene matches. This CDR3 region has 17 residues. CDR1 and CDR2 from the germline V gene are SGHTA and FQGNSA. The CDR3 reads CASSFTSMGLVAETQYF. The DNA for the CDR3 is TGTGCCAGCAGCTTCACATCCATGGGACTAGTGGCCGAGACCCAGTACTTC.

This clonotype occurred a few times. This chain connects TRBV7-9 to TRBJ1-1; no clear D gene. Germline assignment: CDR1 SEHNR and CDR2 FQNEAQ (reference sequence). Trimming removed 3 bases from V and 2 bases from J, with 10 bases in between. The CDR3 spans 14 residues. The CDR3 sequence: CASSFIGSNTEAFF. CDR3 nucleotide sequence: TGTGCCAGCAGCTTCATCGGGAGCAACACTGAAGCTTTCTTT.

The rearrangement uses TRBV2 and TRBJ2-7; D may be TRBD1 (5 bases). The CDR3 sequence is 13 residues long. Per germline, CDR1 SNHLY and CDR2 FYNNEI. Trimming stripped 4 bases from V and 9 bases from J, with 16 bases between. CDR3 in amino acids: CASSVGLYNGQYF. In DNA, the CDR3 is TGTGCCAGCAGTGTGGGGCTTTATAACGGGCAGTACTTC.

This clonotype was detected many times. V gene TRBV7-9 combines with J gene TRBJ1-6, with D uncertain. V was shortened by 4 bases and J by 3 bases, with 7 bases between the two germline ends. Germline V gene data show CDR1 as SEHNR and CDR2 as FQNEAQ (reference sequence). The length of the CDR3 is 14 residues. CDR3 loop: CASSSDGYNSPLHF. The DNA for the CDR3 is TGTGCCAGCAGCTCGGACGGCTATAATTCACCCCTCCACTTT.

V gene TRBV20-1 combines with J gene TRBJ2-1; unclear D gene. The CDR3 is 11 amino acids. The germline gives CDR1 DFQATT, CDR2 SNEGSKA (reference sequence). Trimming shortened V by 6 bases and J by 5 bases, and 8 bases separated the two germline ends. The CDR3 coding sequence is TGCAGTGCCCGAGGTAACAATGAGCAGTTCTTC. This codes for CSARGNNEQFF.

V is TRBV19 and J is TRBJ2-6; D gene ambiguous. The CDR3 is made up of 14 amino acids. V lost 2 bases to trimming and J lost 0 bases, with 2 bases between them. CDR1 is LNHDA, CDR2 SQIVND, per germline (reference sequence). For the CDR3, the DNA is TGTGCCAGTAGTATAAGCTCTGGGGCCAACGTCCTGACTTTC. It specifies CASSISSGANVLTF. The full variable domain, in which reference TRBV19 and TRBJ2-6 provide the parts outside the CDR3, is DGGITQSPKYLFRKEGQNVTLSCEQNLNHDAMYWYRQDPGQGLRLIYYSQIVNDFQKGDIAEGYSVSREKKESFPLTVTSAQKNPTAFYLCASSISSGANVLTFGAGSRLTVL.

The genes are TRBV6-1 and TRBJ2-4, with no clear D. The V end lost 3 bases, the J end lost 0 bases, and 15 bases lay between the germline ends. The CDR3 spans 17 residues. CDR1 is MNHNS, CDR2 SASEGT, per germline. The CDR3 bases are TGTGCCAGCAGTGATGAACCCGCAGCCCGAGCCAAAAACATTCAGTACTTC. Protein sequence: CASSDEPAARAKNIQYF.

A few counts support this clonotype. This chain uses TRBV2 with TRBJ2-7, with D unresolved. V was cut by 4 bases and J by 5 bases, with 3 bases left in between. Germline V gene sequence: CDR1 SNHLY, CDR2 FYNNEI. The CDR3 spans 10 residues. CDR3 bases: TGTGCCAGCAGTGCAAACGAGCAGTACTTC. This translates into CASSANEQYF.

The CDR3: CASRDLKFDSPLHF. CDR3 bases: TGTGCCAGCAGAGATCTAAAATTCGATTCACCCCTCCACTTT. The chain has TRBV6-6 and TRBJ1-6, with D unclear. This CDR3 is built from 14 residues. V dropped 6 bases and J dropped 8 bases, with 14 bases sitting between them. Germline CDR1 MNHNY, CDR2 SVGAGI (reference sequence).

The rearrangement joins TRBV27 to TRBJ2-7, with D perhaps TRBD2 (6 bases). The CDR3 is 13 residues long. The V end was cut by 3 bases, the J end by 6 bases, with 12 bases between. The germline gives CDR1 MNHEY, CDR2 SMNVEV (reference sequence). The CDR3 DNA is TGTGCCAGCAGTTTTAACGGGAGAGGCGAGCAGTACTTC. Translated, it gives CASSFNGRGEQYF.

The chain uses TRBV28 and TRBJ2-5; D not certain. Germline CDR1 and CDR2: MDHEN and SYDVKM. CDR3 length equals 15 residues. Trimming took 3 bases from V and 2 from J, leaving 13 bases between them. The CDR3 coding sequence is TGTGCCAGCAGTTTCGGCCCCGCCGAACAAGAGACCCAGTACTTC. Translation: CASSFGPAEQETQYF.

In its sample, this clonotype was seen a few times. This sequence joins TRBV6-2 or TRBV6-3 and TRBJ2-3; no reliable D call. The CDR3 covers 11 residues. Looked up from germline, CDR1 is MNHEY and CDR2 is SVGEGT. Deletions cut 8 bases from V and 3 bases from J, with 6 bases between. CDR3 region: CASARTDTQYF. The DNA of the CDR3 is TGTGCCAGCGCACGAACAGATACGCAGTATTTT.

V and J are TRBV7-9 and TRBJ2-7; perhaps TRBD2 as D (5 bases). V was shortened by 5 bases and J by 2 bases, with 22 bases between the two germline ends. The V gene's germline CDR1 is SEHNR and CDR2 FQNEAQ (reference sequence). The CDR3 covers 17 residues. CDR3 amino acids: CASSLGKEAVRTYEQYF. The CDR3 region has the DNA TGTGCCAGCAGCCTAGGAAAGGAAGCGGTCCGAACCTACGAGCAGTACTTC.

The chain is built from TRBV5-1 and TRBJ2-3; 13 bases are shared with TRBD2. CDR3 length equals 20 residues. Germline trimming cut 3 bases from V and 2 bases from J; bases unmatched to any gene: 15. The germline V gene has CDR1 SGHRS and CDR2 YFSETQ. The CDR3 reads CASSWRPGTSGAGDTDTQYF. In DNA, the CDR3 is TGCGCCAGCAGCTGGAGACCCGGGACTAGCGGGGCGGGGGACACAGATACGCAGTATTTT.